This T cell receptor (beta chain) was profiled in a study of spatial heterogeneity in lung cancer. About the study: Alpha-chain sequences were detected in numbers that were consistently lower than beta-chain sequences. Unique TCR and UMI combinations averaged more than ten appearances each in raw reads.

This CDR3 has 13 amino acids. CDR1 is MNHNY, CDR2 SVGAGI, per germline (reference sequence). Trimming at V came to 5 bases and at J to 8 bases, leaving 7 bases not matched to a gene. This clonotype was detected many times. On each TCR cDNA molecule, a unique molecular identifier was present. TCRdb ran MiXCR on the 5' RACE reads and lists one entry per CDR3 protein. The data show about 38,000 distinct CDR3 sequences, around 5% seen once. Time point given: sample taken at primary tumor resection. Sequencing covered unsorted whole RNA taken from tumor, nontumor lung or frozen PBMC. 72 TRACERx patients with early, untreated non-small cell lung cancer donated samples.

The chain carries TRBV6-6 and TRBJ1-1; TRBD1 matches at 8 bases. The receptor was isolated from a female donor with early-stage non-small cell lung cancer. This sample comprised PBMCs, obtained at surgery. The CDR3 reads CASSQGAKGEAFF. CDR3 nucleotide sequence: TGTGCCAGCAGTCAGGGGGCTAAGGGAGAAGCTTTCTTT.